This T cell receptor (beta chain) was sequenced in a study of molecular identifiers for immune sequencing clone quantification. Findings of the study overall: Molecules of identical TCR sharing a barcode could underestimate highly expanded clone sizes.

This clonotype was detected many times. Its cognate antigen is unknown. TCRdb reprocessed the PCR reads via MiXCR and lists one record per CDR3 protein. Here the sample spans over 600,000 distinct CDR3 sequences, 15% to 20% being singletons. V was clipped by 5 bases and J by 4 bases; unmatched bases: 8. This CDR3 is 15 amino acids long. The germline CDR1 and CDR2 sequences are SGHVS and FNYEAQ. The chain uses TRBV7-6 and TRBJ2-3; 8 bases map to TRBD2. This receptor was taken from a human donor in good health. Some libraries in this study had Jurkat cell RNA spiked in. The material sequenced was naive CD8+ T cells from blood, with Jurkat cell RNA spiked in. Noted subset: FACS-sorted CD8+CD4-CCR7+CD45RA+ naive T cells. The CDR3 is CASSRAGVAADTQYF. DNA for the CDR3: TGTGCCAGCAGCCGAGCGGGAGTCGCCGCAGATACGCAGTATTTT.